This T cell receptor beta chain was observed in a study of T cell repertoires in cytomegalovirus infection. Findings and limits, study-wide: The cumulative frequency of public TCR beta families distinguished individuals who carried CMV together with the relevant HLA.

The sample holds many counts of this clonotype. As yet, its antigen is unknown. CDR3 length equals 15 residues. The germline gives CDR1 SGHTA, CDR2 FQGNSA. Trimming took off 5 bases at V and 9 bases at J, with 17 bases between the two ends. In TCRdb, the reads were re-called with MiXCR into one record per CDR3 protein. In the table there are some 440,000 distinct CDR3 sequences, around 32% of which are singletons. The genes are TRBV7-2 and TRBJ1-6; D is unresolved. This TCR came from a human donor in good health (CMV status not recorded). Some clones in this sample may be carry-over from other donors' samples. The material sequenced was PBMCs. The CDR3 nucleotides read TGTGCCAGCAGCACTCCCCTGGGGTTTCCTTCACCCCTCCACTTT. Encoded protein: CASSTPLGFPSPLHF.